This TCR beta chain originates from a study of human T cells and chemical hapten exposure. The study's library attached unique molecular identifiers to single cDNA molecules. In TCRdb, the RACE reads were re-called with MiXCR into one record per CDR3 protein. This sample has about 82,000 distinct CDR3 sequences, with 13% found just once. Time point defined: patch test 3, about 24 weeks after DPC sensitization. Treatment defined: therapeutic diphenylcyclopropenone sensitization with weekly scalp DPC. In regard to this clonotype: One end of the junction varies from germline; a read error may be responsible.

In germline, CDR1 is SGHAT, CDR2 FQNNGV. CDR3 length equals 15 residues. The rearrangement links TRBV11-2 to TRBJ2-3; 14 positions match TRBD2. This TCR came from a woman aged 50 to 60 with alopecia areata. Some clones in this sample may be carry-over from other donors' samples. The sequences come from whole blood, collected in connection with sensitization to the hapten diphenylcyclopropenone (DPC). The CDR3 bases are TGTGTCAGCACCAGACTAGCGGGAGGGCGAGATACGCAGTATTTT. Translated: CVSTRLAGGRDTQYF.